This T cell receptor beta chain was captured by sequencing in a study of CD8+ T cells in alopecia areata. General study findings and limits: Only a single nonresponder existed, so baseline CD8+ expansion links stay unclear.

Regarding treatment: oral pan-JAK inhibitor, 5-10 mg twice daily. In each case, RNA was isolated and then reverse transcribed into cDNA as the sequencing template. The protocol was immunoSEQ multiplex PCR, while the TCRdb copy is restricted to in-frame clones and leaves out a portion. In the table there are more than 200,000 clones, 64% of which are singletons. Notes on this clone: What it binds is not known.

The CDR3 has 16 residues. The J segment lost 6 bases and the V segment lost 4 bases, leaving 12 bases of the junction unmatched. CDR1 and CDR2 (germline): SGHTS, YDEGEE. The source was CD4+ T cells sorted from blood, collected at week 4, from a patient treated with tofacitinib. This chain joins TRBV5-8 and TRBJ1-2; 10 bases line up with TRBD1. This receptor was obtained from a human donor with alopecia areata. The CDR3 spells CASSQDGTGEIHGYTF. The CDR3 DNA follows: TGTGCCAGCAGCCAAGACGGGACAGGGGAAATCCATGGCTACACCTTC.